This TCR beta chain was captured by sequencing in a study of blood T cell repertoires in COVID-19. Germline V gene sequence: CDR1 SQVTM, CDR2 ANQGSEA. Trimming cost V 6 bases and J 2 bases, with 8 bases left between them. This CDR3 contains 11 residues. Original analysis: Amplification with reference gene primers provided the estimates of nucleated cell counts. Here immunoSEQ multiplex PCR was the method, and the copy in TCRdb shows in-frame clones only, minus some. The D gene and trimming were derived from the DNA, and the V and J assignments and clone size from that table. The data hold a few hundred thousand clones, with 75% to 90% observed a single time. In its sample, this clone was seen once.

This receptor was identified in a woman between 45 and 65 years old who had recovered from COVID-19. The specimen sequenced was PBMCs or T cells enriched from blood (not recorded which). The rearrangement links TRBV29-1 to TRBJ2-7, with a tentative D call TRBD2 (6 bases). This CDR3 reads CSVGGAYEQYF. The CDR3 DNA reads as TGCAGCGTGGGGGGTGCCTACGAGCAGTACTTC.